This T cell receptor (beta chain) was retrieved from a study of control samples from healthy donors and cancer patients (dated by TCRdb to the early 2020s). Remarks on this clone: Its antigen remains undetermined. There are no base qualities to consult, and no much larger clone falls within one base.

Unmatched junction bases come to 9, with V trimmed by 4 bases and J by 11 bases. The cysteine opens and the phenylalanine closes a CDR3 of 13 amino acids. Solely the CDR3 DNA is kept, with 39 bases framed from the first base. The germline V gene provides CDR1 KGHDR and CDR2 SFDVKD. Libraries came from the immunoSEQ multiplex PCR assay. TCRdb carries this immuneACCESS record with in-frame sequences only. Its versions omit some clonotypes, under half of them owing to an unresolved V gene in the studies checked, with the rest unexplained. This sample holds more than 85,000 clones; roughly 88% were observed only once. The top ten clones comprise roughly 3.7% of the sample.

The rearrangement joined TRBV24-1 to TRBJ1-1; the central 7 bases match TRBD1. The sequenced material came from PBMCs. The receptor was isolated from a woman between 55 and 75 years old with lung cancer. The CDR3 region has the sequence CATSEQGPIGAFF. The nucleotide sequence is given as TGTGCCACCAGTGAACAGGGGCCGATTGGCGCTTTCTTT.